A selection of T cell receptor beta chains follows, all from one sample in a study of cytotoxic CD8 clonotypes in ibrutinib-treated CLL. Sequencing was performed with immunoSEQ multiplex PCR; in TCRdb, only in-frame clones are kept and a portion is missing. Of over 250,000 clones in the sample, about 72% are singletons; the top ten hold roughly 5%. This sample comprised PBMCs, obtained at disease progression, from a patient treated with ibrutinib. The receptors originated from a human donor with chronic lymphocytic leukemia. Each CDR3 is given with its conserved first and last residue. The order of the fields is V gene, D gene, clone size, J gene, CDR3 protein, CDR3 DNA. D genes are given only for firm matches. Size tells how often a clone was seen (once, few, many) or the class of an expanded clone, and some rows leave it out.

v_gene: TRBV7-9
d_gene: TRBD1
abundance: few
j_gene: TRBJ1-2
CDR3aa: CASSQGQGSASYTF
CDR3nt: TGTGCCAGCAGCCAAGGACAGGGTTCTGCTAGCTACACCTTC

v_gene: TRBV5-6
d_gene: NA
abundance: NA
j_gene: TRBJ2-7
CDR3aa: CASSFSDAEQYF
CDR3nt: TGTGCCAGCAGCTTCTCGGACGCCGAGCAGTACTTC

v_gene: TRBV5-1
d_gene: NA
abundance: few
j_gene: TRBJ1-2
CDR3aa: CASSLGGSSYGYTF
CDR3nt: TGCGCCAGCAGCTTGGGGGGTTCTAGCTATGGCTACACCTTC

v_gene: TRBV4-1
d_gene: NA
abundance: NA
j_gene: TRBJ1-2
CDR3aa: CASSQKAGLNYGYTF
CDR3nt: TGCGCCAGTTCCCAAAAAGCAGGATTGAACTATGGCTACACCTTC

v_gene: TRBV6-5
d_gene: NA
abundance: few
j_gene: TRBJ1-3
CDR3aa: CASSYSRGFGNTIYF
CDR3nt: TGTGCCAGCAGTTACTCCAGGGGATTTGGAAACACCATATATTTT

v_gene: TRBV6-5
d_gene: TRBD2
abundance: NA
j_gene: TRBJ2-1
CDR3aa: CASSYLRLATSEQFF
CDR3nt: TGTGCCAGCAGTTACTTACGACTAGCTACTAGTGAGCAGTTCTTC

v_gene: TRBV5-6
d_gene: NA
abundance: NA
j_gene: TRBJ1-2
CDR3aa: CASSLGGSYGYTF
CDR3nt: TGTGCCAGCAGCCTAGGTGGCTCATATGGCTACACCTTC

v_gene: TRBV6-6
d_gene: NA
abundance: NA
j_gene: TRBJ2-7
CDR3aa: CASSYPSRGSEQYF
CDR3nt: TGTGCCAGCAGTTACCCATCGAGGGGGAGCGAGCAGTACTTC

v_gene: TRBV7-9
d_gene: NA
abundance: NA
j_gene: TRBJ1-2
CDR3aa: CASSTIGGYTF
CDR3nt: TGTGCCAGCAGCACCATTGGGGGCTACACCTTC

v_gene: TRBV5-1
d_gene: NA
abundance: few
j_gene: TRBJ2-1
CDR3aa: CASSLTGMNEQFF
CDR3nt: TGCGCCAGCAGCTTGACAGGGATGAATGAGCAGTTCTTC

v_gene: TRBV4-1
d_gene: TRBD2
abundance: NA
j_gene: TRBJ2-7
CDR3aa: CASSQDTTSGDLGEQYF
CDR3nt: TGCGCCAGCAGCCAAGACACGACTAGCGGGGACCTTGGGGAGCAGTACTTC

v_gene: TRBV15
d_gene: NA
abundance: NA
j_gene: TRBJ1-4
CDR3aa: CATSRAQGWGEKLFF
CDR3nt: TGTGCCACCAGCAGAGCCCAGGGGTGGGGTGAAAAACTGTTTTTT

v_gene: TRBV2
d_gene: TRBD2
abundance: NA
j_gene: TRBJ2-2
CDR3aa: CASRGLAGGTGELFF
CDR3nt: TGTGCCAGCAGGGGACTAGCGGGAGGGACCGGGGAGCTGTTTTTT

v_gene: TRBV9
d_gene: NA
abundance: NA
j_gene: TRBJ1-5
CDR3aa: CASSVGPDTVQPQHF
CDR3nt: TGTGCCAGCAGCGTCGGCCCGGACACGGTTCAGCCCCAGCATTTT

v_gene: TRBV6-6
d_gene: NA
abundance: NA
j_gene: TRBJ2-1
CDR3aa: CASSSYLTSTQFF
CDR3nt: TGTGCCAGCAGCTCCTATTTGACTAGTACGCAGTTCTTC

v_gene: TRBV19
d_gene: NA
abundance: NA
j_gene: TRBJ1-1
CDR3aa: CASSSGRVTEAFF
CDR3nt: TGTGCCAGTAGTTCCGGGAGGGTTACTGAAGCTTTCTTT

v_gene: TRBV9
d_gene: NA
abundance: NA
j_gene: TRBJ2-2
CDR3aa: CASSVGRAPGELFF
CDR3nt: TGTGCCAGCAGCGTAGGGAGGGCTCCCGGGGAGCTGTTTTTT

v_gene: TRBV7-2
d_gene: TRBD2
abundance: NA
j_gene: TRBJ2-7
CDR3aa: CASSLVTSGRTSYEQYF
CDR3nt: TGTGCCAGCAGCTTAGTAACTAGCGGGAGAACCTCCTACGAGCAGTACTTC

v_gene: TRBV19
d_gene: NA
abundance: NA
j_gene: TRBJ2-1
CDR3aa: CASSIVGRGHEQFF
CDR3nt: TGTGCCAGTAGTATAGTGGGCAGGGGCCACGAGCAGTTCTTC

v_gene: TRBV15
d_gene: NA
abundance: NA
j_gene: TRBJ2-1
CDR3aa: CATSRVGTNEQFF
CDR3nt: TGTGCCACCAGCAGAGTAGGGACGAATGAGCAGTTCTTC

v_gene: TRBV4-1
d_gene: NA
abundance: NA
j_gene: TRBJ1-2
CDR3aa: CASSQAVRQLYGYTF
CDR3nt: TGCGCCAGCAGCCAAGCGGTCCGGCAACTCTATGGCTACACCTTC

v_gene: TRBV18
d_gene: NA
abundance: NA
j_gene: TRBJ2-3
CDR3aa: CASSRGIQGTDTQYF
CDR3nt: TGTGCCAGCTCACGGGGGATTCAAGGGACAGATACGCAGTATTTT

v_gene: TRBV5-1
d_gene: TRBD1
abundance: NA
j_gene: TRBJ2-2
CDR3aa: CASSLWTGTNTGELFF
CDR3nt: TGCGCCAGCAGCTTGTGGACAGGGACGAACACCGGGGAGCTGTTTTTT

v_gene: TRBV4-1
d_gene: TRBD2
abundance: NA
j_gene: TRBJ2-1
CDR3aa: CASSQSAGAYNEQFF
CDR3nt: TGCGCCAGCAGCCAGTCAGCGGGAGCCTACAATGAGCAGTTCTTC

v_gene: TRBV10-3
d_gene: TRBD2
abundance: few
j_gene: TRBJ2-5
CDR3aa: CAISESSGAETQYF
CDR3nt: TGTGCCATCAGTGAGTCTAGCGGGGCGGAGACCCAGTACTTC

v_gene: TRBV7-9
d_gene: NA
abundance: NA
j_gene: TRBJ1-2
CDR3aa: CATPETGSYGYTF
CDR3nt: TGTGCCACCCCGGAGACGGGGAGCTATGGCTACACCTTC

v_gene: TRBV28
d_gene: TRBD2
abundance: once
j_gene: TRBJ2-1
CDR3aa: CASSRAGRANEQFF
CDR3nt: TGTGCCAGCAGTCGTGCCGGGAGGGCCAATGAGCAGTTCTTC

v_gene: TRBV11-2
d_gene: NA
abundance: NA
j_gene: TRBJ2-1
CDR3aa: CASSLDWDNEQFF
CDR3nt: TGTGCCAGCAGCTTGGACTGGGACAATGAGCAGTTCTTC

v_gene: TRBV6-1
d_gene: NA
abundance: NA
j_gene: TRBJ2-5
CDR3aa: CASSDPGIWETQYF
CDR3nt: TGTGCCAGCAGTGACCCGGGGATATGGGAGACCCAGTACTTC

v_gene: TRBV4-1
d_gene: NA
abundance: NA
j_gene: TRBJ1-1
CDR3aa: CASSQDPGVNTEAFF
CDR3nt: TGCGCCAGCAGCCAAGATCCGGGTGTGAACACTGAAGCTTTCTTT

v_gene: TRBV5-4
d_gene: TRBD1
abundance: few
j_gene: TRBJ1-1
CDR3aa: CASSNRGDTEAFF
CDR3nt: TGTGCCAGCAGCAACAGGGGCGACACTGAAGCTTTCTTT

v_gene: TRBV29-1
d_gene: NA
abundance: NA
j_gene: TRBJ2-1
CDR3aa: CSVLSPYRVNEQFF
CDR3nt: TGCAGCGTTCTAAGCCCATACAGGGTTAATGAGCAGTTCTTC

v_gene: TRBV13
d_gene: TRBD1
abundance: NA
j_gene: TRBJ1-6
CDR3aa: CASSLRDRGDSPLHF
CDR3nt: TGTGCCAGCAGCTTAAGGGACAGGGGAGATTCACCCCTCCACTTT

v_gene: TRBV18
d_gene: NA
abundance: NA
j_gene: TRBJ2-7
CDR3aa: CASSPAGNGYEQYF
CDR3nt: TGTGCCAGCTCACCGGCAGGGAATGGGTACGAGCAGTACTTC

v_gene: TRBV5-6
d_gene: NA
abundance: NA
j_gene: TRBJ1-2
CDR3aa: CASSLAGPGVHYGYTF
CDR3nt: TGTGCCAGCAGCTTGGCAGGTCCAGGGGTTCACTATGGCTACACCTTC

v_gene: TRBV11-1
d_gene: TRBD2
abundance: NA
j_gene: TRBJ2-7
CDR3aa: CASRLGLNYEQYF
CDR3nt: TGTGCCAGCAGGTTGGGACTAAACTACGAGCAGTACTTC

v_gene: TRBV28
d_gene: NA
abundance: few
j_gene: TRBJ1-2
CDR3aa: CASSLASIGGYTF
CDR3nt: TGTGCCAGCAGTTTGGCCAGCATCGGTGGCTACACCTTC

v_gene: TRBV18
d_gene: TRBD2
abundance: NA
j_gene: TRBJ2-1
CDR3aa: CASSPGLANYNEQFF
CDR3nt: TGTGCCAGCTCACCTGGACTAGCGAACTACAATGAGCAGTTCTTC

v_gene: TRBV10-2
d_gene: NA
abundance: NA
j_gene: TRBJ2-3
CDR3aa: CASSEVSFTDTQYF
CDR3nt: TGCGCCAGCAGTGAGGTCAGTTTCACAGATACGCAGTATTTT

v_gene: TRBV6-1
d_gene: NA
abundance: NA
j_gene: TRBJ1-5
CDR3aa: CASSQAWGARGNQPQHF
CDR3nt: TGTGCCAGCAGTCAAGCTTGGGGGGCGCGGGGCAATCAGCCCCAGCATTTT

v_gene: TRBV18
d_gene: TRBD2
abundance: few
j_gene: TRBJ2-7
CDR3aa: CASSRGTSGSRSYEQYF
CDR3nt: TGTGCCAGCTCACGAGGGACTAGCGGGAGTAGATCCTACGAGCAGTACTTC

v_gene: TRBV19
d_gene: NA
abundance: NA
j_gene: TRBJ2-2
CDR3aa: CASSIDRGSGELFF
CDR3nt: TGTGCCAGTAGTATAGATCGGGGCTCCGGGGAGCTGTTTTTT

v_gene: TRBV5-1
d_gene: NA
abundance: NA
j_gene: TRBJ2-1
CDR3aa: CASRPGTRNEQFF
CDR3nt: TGCGCCAGCCGCCCCGGAACACGGAATGAGCAGTTCTTC

v_gene: TRBV9
d_gene: NA
abundance: NA
j_gene: TRBJ2-7
CDR3aa: CASSPAVGLYEQYF
CDR3nt: TGTGCCAGCAGCCCCGCGGTCGGGCTCTACGAGCAGTACTTC

v_gene: TRBV19
d_gene: TRBD1
abundance: NA
j_gene: TRBJ1-2
CDR3aa: CASSPGTGGDYGYTF
CDR3nt: TGTGCCAGTAGTCCTGGGACAGGGGGCGACTATGGCTACACCTTC

v_gene: TRBV5-6
d_gene: TRBD1
abundance: once
j_gene: TRBJ2-7
CDR3aa: CASRPPTGEVPYEQYF
CDR3nt: TGTGCCAGCAGACCCCCGACAGGGGAGGTCCCCTACGAGCAGTACTTC